What follows is one TCR beta chain and its context. Its target is unknown. These data belong to a study of T cell repertoires in cytomegalovirus infection. In the study overall: Recently described HLA-C-restricted plus well-studied HLA-B-restricted CMV epitopes were used. Regarding the study as a whole: Carriage of CMV together with the relevant HLA was identifiable through cumulative public TCR beta family frequency.

CDR1 DFQATT and CDR2 SNEGSKA come from the germline V gene (reference sequence). There are 16 residues in the CDR3. Trimming cost V 3 bases and J 0 bases, with 17 bases left between them. TCRdb reprocessed the reads via MiXCR and lists one record per CDR3 protein. The data contain 450,000 to 600,000 distinct CDR3 sequences, roughly 42% of them singletons. This TCR was recovered from a human donor in good health (CMV status not recorded). Some clones in this sample may be carry-over from other donors' samples. The rearrangement uses TRBV20-1 and TRBJ1-2; D not certain. The sample in question was cultured PBMCs, obtained from culture after CMV antigen stimulation. The CDR3 protein is CSARGRRRGTNYGYTF. The CDR3 nucleotides are TGCAGTGCTAGGGGAAGAAGACGGGGAACTAACTATGGCTACACCTTC.